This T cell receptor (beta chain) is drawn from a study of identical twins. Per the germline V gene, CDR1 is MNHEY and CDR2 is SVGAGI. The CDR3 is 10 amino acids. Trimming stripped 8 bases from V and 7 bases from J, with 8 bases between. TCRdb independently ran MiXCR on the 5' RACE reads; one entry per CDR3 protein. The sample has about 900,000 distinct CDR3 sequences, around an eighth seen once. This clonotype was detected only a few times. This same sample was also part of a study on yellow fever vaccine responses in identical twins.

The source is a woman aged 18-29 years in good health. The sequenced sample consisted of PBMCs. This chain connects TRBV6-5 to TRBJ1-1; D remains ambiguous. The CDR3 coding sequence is TGTGCCAGCGGTACATTTGAAGCTTTCTTT. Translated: CASGTFEAFF.